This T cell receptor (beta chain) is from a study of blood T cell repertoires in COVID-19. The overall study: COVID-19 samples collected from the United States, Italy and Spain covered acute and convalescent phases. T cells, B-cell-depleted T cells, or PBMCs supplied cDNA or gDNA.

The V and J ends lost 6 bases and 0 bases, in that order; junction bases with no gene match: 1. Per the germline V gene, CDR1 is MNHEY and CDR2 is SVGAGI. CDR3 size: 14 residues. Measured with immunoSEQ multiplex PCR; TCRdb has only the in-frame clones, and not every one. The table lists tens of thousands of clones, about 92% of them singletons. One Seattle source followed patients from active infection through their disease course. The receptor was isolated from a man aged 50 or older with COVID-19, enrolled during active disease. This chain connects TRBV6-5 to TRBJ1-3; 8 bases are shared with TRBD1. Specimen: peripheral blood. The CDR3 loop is CASRDRASGNTIYF. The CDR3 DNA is TGTGCCAGCAGGGACAGGGCCTCTGGAAACACCATATATTTT.